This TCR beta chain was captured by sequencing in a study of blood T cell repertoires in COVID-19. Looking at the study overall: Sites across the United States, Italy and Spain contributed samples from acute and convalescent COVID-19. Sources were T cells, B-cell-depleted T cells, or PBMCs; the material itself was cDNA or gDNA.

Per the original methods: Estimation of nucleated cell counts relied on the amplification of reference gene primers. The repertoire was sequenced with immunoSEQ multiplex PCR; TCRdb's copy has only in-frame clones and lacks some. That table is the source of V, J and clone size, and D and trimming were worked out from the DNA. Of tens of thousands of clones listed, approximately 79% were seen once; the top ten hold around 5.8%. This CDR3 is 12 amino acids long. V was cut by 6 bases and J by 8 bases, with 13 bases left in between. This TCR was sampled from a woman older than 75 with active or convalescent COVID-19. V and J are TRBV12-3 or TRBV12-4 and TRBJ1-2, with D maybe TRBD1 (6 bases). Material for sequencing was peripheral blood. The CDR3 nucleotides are TGTGCCAGCAGCCCTACAGGGTTCGGCTACACCTTC. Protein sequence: CASSPTGFGYTF.